This entry features one T cell receptor (beta chain) sequence. Its antigen is still unknown. This sample stems from a study of cytomegalovirus exposure and HLA in healthy donors. General study results and limits: Rarity characterized most TCR sequences, yet some public TCRs appeared in many donors. Subsequent analysis of the approximately 110 validation repertoires found a tendency for first-cohort TCR clusters to co-occur.

TCRdb's copy holds only in-frame clones and misses some; the assay was immunoSEQ multiplex PCR. Seen here are about 73,000 clones, 70% to 90% observed once, and the top ten hold around 4%. This CDR3 has 19 amino acids. Germline lookup yields CDR1 MNHEY and CDR2 SMNVEV (reference sequence). This clonotype was sampled from a young woman in good health and CMV-seropositive. This chain joins TRBV27 and TRBJ2-1; a weak D match, TRBD2 (6 bases). Sequencing input: PBMCs. This CDR3 reads CATSSLTLNMRERYNEQFF. CDR3 DNA sequence: TGTGCAACGAGCAGTTTGACCCTTAATATGCGGGAAAGGTACAATGAGCAGTTCTTC.